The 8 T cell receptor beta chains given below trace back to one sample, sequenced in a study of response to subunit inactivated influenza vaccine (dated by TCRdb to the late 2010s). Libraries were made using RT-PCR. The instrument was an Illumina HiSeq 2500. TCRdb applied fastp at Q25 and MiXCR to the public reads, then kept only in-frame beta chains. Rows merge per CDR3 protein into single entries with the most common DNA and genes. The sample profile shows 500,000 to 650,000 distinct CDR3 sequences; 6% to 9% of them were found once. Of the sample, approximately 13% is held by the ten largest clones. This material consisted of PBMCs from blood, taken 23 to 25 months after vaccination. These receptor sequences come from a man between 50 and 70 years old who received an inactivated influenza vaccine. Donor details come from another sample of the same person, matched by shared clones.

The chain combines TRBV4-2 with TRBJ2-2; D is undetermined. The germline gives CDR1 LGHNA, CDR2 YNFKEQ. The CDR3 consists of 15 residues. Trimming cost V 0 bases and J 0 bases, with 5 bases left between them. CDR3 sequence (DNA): TGTGCCAGCAGCCAAGATACCTCGAACACCGGGGAGCTGTTTTTT. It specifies CASSQDTSNTGELFF.

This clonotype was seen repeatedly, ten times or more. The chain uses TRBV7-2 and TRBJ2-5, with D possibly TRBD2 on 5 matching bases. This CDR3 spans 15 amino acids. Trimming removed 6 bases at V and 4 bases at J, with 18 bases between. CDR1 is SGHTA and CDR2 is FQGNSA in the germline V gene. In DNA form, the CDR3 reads TGTGCCAGCAGTGAGGGTAGCCCTTTTCTAGAGACCCAGTACTTC. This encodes CASSEGSPFLETQYF.

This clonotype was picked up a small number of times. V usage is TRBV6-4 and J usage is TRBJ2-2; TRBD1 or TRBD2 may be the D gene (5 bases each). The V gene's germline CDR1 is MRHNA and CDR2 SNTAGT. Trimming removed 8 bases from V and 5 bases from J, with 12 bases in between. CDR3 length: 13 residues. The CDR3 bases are TGTGCCAGCCGGGACGGCGGTACCGGGGAGCTGTTTTTT. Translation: CASRDGGTGELFF.

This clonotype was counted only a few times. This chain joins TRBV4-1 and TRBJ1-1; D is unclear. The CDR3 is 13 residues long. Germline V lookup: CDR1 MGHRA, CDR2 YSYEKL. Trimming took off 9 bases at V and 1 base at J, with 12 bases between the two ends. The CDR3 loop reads CASRTTQNTEAFF. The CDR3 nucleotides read TGCGCCAGTAGGACGACCCAGAACACTGAAGCTTTCTTT.

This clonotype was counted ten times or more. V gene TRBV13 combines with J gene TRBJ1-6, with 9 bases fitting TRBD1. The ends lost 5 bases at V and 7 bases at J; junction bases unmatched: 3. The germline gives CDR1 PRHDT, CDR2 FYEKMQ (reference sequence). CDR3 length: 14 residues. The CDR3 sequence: CASSATGGNSPLHF. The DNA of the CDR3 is TGTGCCAGCAGCGCGACAGGGGGGAATTCACCCCTCCACTTT.

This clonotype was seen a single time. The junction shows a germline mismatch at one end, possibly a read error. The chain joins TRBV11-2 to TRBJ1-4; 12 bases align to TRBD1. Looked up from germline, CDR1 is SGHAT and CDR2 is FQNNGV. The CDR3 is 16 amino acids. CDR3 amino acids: CASSEGQGATNEKLIF. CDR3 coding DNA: TGTGCCAGCAGCGAGGGACAGGGGGCAACTAATGAAAAACTGATTTTT.

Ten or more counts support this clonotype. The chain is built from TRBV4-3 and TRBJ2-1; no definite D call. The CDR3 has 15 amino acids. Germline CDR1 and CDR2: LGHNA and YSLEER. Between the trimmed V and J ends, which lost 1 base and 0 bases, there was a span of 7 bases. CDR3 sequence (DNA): TGCGCCAGCAGCCAAGGGCGTGGCTCCTACAATGAGCAGTTCTTC. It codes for CASSQGRGSYNEQFF.

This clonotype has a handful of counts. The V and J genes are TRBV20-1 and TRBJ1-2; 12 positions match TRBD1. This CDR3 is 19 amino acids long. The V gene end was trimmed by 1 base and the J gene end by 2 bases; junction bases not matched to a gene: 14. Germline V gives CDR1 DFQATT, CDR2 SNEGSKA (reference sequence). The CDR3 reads CSARGTKGQGASWNYGYTF. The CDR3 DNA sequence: TGCAGTGCTAGAGGAACTAAGGGACAGGGGGCCAGTTGGAACTATGGCTACACCTTC.